This TCR beta chain was retrieved from a study of cytotoxic CD8 clonotypes in ibrutinib-treated CLL. Using immunoSEQ multiplex PCR, the repertoire was profiled, and TCRdb retains in-frame clones only, with some absent. There are 130,000 or so clones in the sample; 60% to 85% occur only once, and about 29% lies in the top ten. The ends lost 0 bases at V and 4 bases at J; junction bases unmatched: 8. The CDR3 runs 18 residues. Germline V gene sequence: CDR1 SEHNR, CDR2 FQNEAQ (reference sequence). The sample in question was PBMCs, obtained after 12 months of ibrutinib treatment. This sequence was found in a human donor with chronic lymphocytic leukemia. This sequence joins TRBV7-9 and TRBJ2-2, with 10 nucleotides matching TRBD1. CDR3 amino acids: CASSLALTWTGGTGELFF. DNA for the CDR3: TGTGCCAGCAGCTTAGCTTTAACCTGGACAGGGGGCACCGGGGAGCTGTTTTTT.